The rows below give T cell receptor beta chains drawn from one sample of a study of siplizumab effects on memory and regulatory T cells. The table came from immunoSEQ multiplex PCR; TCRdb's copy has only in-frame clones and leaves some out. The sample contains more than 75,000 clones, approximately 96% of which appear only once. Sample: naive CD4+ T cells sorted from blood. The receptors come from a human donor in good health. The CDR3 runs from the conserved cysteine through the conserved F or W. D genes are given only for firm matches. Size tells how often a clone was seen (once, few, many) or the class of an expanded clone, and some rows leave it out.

CDR3 DNA: TGTGCCAGCAGTGAAGGGGCGGTCTATAATTCACCCCTCCACTTT
CDR3 protein: CASSEGAVYNSPLHF
D gene: NA
J gene: TRBJ1-6
V gene: TRBV6-1
clone size: NA

CDR3 DNA: TGTGCCAGCAGCTTAGTCGGAGATCAGCCCCAGCATTTT
CDR3 protein: CASSLVGDQPQHF
D gene: NA
J gene: TRBJ1-5
V gene: TRBV11-2
clone size: few

CDR3 DNA: TGTGCCATCAGCTGGGAGGGACAGGGGCTGAGCTACACCTTC
CDR3 protein: CAISWEGQGLSYTF
D gene: TRBD1
J gene: TRBJ1-2
V gene: TRBV10-3
clone size: NA

CDR3 DNA: TGCGCCAGCACCCCCGGGGGTGAGCAGTTCTTC
CDR3 protein: CASTPGGEQFF
D gene: NA
J gene: TRBJ2-1
V gene: TRBV5-1
clone size: NA

CDR3 DNA: TGTGCCAGTAGTATTTTAACTGACAGGGTGAGCAATCAGCCCCAGCATTTT
CDR3 protein: CASSILTDRVSNQPQHF
D gene: TRBD1
J gene: TRBJ1-5
V gene: TRBV19
clone size: NA

CDR3 DNA: TGTGCCAGCACCCGGGCTAGCGGGGACCACGAGCAGTACTTC
CDR3 protein: CASTRASGDHEQYF
D gene: TRBD2
J gene: TRBJ2-7
V gene: TRBV6-6
clone size: once

CDR3 DNA: TGCGCCAGCAGCCCCCGGGTCTTAGCTAACTATGGCTACACCTTC
CDR3 protein: CASSPRVLANYGYTF
D gene: NA
J gene: TRBJ1-2
V gene: TRBV4-3
clone size: NA

CDR3 DNA: TGTGCCAGCAGCTTACGGACCAAGACTAGCGGGCTTAACGAGCAGTACTTC
CDR3 protein: CASSLRTKTSGLNEQYF
D gene: TRBD2
J gene: TRBJ2-7
V gene: TRBV7-2
clone size: once

CDR3 DNA: TGCGCCAGCAGCCAAACAGGGGGCGCAGATACGCAGTATTTT
CDR3 protein: CASSQTGGADTQYF
D gene: TRBD1
J gene: TRBJ2-3
V gene: TRBV4-1
clone size: NA

CDR3 DNA: TGTGCCAGCAGCTTAGGATTGAGAAAGGGGGACCCTGAAGCTTTCTTT
CDR3 protein: CASSLGLRKGDPEAFF
D gene: NA
J gene: TRBJ1-1
V gene: TRBV7-9
clone size: NA

CDR3 DNA: TGTGCCAGTAGTGGTGACAGGAGTAGTAATCCTGAAGCTTTCTTT
CDR3 protein: CASSGDRSSNPEAFF
D gene: NA
J gene: TRBJ1-1
V gene: TRBV19
clone size: NA

CDR3 DNA: TGTGCCAGCGTGGCGGGGGGTAGCTCCTACAATGAGCAGTTCTTC
CDR3 protein: CASVAGGSSYNEQFF
D gene: TRBD2
J gene: TRBJ2-1
V gene: TRBV2
clone size: NA

CDR3 DNA: TGCGCCAGCAACGTCGGGTCTTTCACTGAAGCTTTCTTT
CDR3 protein: CASNVGSFTEAFF
D gene: NA
J gene: TRBJ1-1
V gene: TRBV10-2
clone size: NA

CDR3 DNA: TGTGCCAGCAGCCCGTCACAGGGGACTTACACTGAAGCTTTCTTT
CDR3 protein: CASSPSQGTYTEAFF
D gene: TRBD1
J gene: TRBJ1-1
V gene: TRBV11-1
clone size: NA

CDR3 DNA: TGTGCCAGCAGTCTCGAAGTAGGTCTCTCCTACGAGCAGTACTTC
CDR3 protein: CASSLEVGLSYEQYF
D gene: NA
J gene: TRBJ2-7
V gene: TRBV28
clone size: NA

CDR3 DNA: TGTGCCAGCAGCTTGAGGGGGGCGAACTCACCCCTCCACTTT
CDR3 protein: CASSLRGANSPLHF
D gene: NA
J gene: TRBJ1-6
V gene: TRBV7-6
clone size: NA

CDR3 DNA: TGTGCCAGCAGCTTAGCCGGGACTAGCTGGGATGAGCAGTTCTTC
CDR3 protein: CASSLAGTSWDEQFF
D gene: TRBD2
J gene: TRBJ2-1
V gene: TRBV7-9
clone size: NA

CDR3 DNA: TGTGCCAGCAGACTACCGGGACAGGGGGCCTACGAGCAGTACTTC
CDR3 protein: CASRLPGQGAYEQYF
D gene: TRBD1
J gene: TRBJ2-7
V gene: TRBV27
clone size: NA

CDR3 DNA: TGTGCCAGCAGGCAGGGGGAGGATACGCAGTATTTT
CDR3 protein: CASRQGEDTQYF
D gene: TRBD1
J gene: TRBJ2-3
V gene: TRBV2
clone size: NA

CDR3 DNA: TGTGCCAGCAGCCTTAGATCCCGGGACAGGGAGCTTTTTGGAGGAAACACCATATATTTT
CDR3 protein: CASSLRSRDRELFGGNTIYF
D gene: TRBD1
J gene: TRBJ1-3
V gene: TRBV6-4
clone size: NA

CDR3 DNA: TGCGCCAGCAGCTTGACAGGGGTTGGGAACACTGAAGCTTTCTTT
CDR3 protein: CASSLTGVGNTEAFF
D gene: TRBD1
J gene: TRBJ1-1
V gene: TRBV5-1
clone size: NA

CDR3 DNA: TGTGCCAGCAGCGGTGGGACTAGCGGGGGGGCCTTCTACTTC
CDR3 protein: CASSGGTSGGAFYF
D gene: TRBD2
J gene: TRBJ2-5
V gene: TRBV9
clone size: NA

CDR3 DNA: TGTGCCAGCAGCCAAGATTTTGGGACAGGGGAAAAACTGTTTTTT
CDR3 protein: CASSQDFGTGEKLFF
D gene: TRBD1
J gene: TRBJ1-4
V gene: TRBV4-2
clone size: NA

CDR3 DNA: TGTGCCAGCACAACTTCCTATGGCTACACCTTC
CDR3 protein: CASTTSYGYTF
D gene: NA
J gene: TRBJ1-2
V gene: TRBV7-2
clone size: NA

CDR3 DNA: TGTGCCAGCACCTCGGGGGGCCCGAACACTGAAGCTTTCTTT
CDR3 protein: CASTSGGPNTEAFF
D gene: NA
J gene: TRBJ1-1
V gene: TRBV4-2
clone size: NA

CDR3 DNA: TGTGCCAGCAGCCTCTTAGGGGGTGACACTGAAGCTTTCTTT
CDR3 protein: CASSLLGGDTEAFF
D gene: NA
J gene: TRBJ1-1
V gene: TRBV5-5
clone size: NA

CDR3 DNA: TGTGCCAGCAGCGGGGGACAGGGTTCAGAGCAGTACTTC
CDR3 protein: CASSGGQGSEQYF
D gene: TRBD1
J gene: TRBJ2-7
V gene: TRBV11-1
clone size: NA

CDR3 DNA: TGTGCCAGCAGCTTAGATGGGACAGGGTCGTACGAGCAGTACTTC
CDR3 protein: CASSLDGTGSYEQYF
D gene: TRBD1
J gene: TRBJ2-7
V gene: TRBV11-3
clone size: once

CDR3 DNA: TGTGCCAGCAGCTTAGCGGGGGGTTCCTACAATGAGCAGTTCTTC
CDR3 protein: CASSLAGGSYNEQFF
D gene: TRBD2
J gene: TRBJ2-1
V gene: TRBV11-2
clone size: once